The 23 T cell receptor beta chains reported below all come from one sample, sequenced in a study of identical twins. TCRdb re-derived calls from the 5' RACE reads in MiXCR, one entry per CDR3 protein. Among 550,000 to 700,000 distinct CDR3 sequences listed, around 9.6% were seen once. These same data were also listed under a study on yellow fever vaccine responses in identical twins.

The sample consisted of PBMCs. The receptors come from a woman younger than 35 in good health.

In its sample, this clonotype was seen a few times. The chain combines TRBV4-3 with TRBJ2-1; the match to TRBD2 covers 11 bases. The CDR3 is 16 residues long. V gave up 3 bases and J gave up 7 bases; unmatched junction bases: 8. Germline V gene data show CDR1 as LGHNA and CDR2 as YSLEER. CDR3 nucleotides: TGCGCCAGCAGCCAGGAACTAGCGGGAGTTGGGAATGAGCAGTTCTTC. Amino acids: CASSQELAGVGNEQFF.

This clonotype appeared many times. The J gene is TRBJ1-5, the V gene TRBV7-9; D gene ambiguous. The CDR3 sequence is 14 residues long. V shed 0 bases and J shed 5 bases, with 8 bases lying between them. Germline V lookup: CDR1 SEHNR, CDR2 FQNEAQ (reference sequence). The CDR3 protein is CASSLASEYQPQHF. DNA for the CDR3: TGTGCCAGCAGCTTAGCGTCAGAATATCAGCCCCAGCATTTT.

In this sample, this clonotype turned up many times. The genes are TRBV4-1 and TRBJ1-6; D is perhaps TRBD1 (6 bases). The CDR3 has 18 amino acids. Germline loops: CDR1 MGHRA, CDR2 YSYEKL. V was cut by 0 bases and J by 9 bases, with 21 bases left in between. CDR3 coding DNA: TGCGCCAGCAGCCAAGAGGTTGCGGGGGCCCCGGGGAGTTCACCCCTCCACTTT. Protein product: CASSQEVAGAPGSSPLHF.

This clonotype came up a few times. The chain uses TRBV27 and TRBJ2-1; the D is unclear. Germline lookup yields CDR1 MNHEY and CDR2 SMNVEV (reference sequence). This CDR3 has 16 amino acids. V was shortened by 2 bases and J by 2 bases, with 13 bases between the two germline ends. The CDR3 DNA reads as TGTGCCAGCAGTTTACCCGTTATTGGGACCTACAATGAGCAGTTCTTC. It translates to CASSLPVIGTYNEQFF.

The sample holds many counts of this clonotype. The chain combines TRBV10-3 with TRBJ2-7; D is ambiguous. CDR3 length: 13 residues. Trimming shortened V by 8 bases and J by 3 bases, and 14 bases separated the two germline ends. The germline gives CDR1 ENHRY, CDR2 SYGVKD. The CDR3 DNA follows: TGTGCCATCTCTTCCGGAGAGATCTACGAGCAGTACTTC. Protein product: CAISSGEIYEQYF.

The rearrangement joins TRBV20-1 to TRBJ2-7; D is uncertain. Deletions cut 1 base from V and 3 bases from J, with 7 bases between. CDR3 length: 12 residues. Germline V gene lookup returns CDR1 DFQATT and CDR2 SNEGSKA (reference sequence). The CDR3 loop is CSARVLGYEQYF. The CDR3 nucleotides are TGCAGTGCTAGAGTACTGGGCTACGAGCAGTACTTC.

This clonotype was detected ten times or more. The chain combines TRBV28 with TRBJ2-5, with 9 bases matching TRBD1. The CDR3 runs to 15 residues. From germline, CDR1 is MDHEN and CDR2 SYDVKM. V was clipped by 4 bases and J by 3 bases; unmatched bases: 6. The CDR3 spells CASSSPGQGKETQYF. CDR3 in DNA: TGTGCCAGCAGTTCCCCGGGACAGGGAAAAGAGACCCAGTACTTC.

The CDR3: CASSPVSGFGELFF. DNA of the CDR3: TGCGCCAGCAGCCCGGTTAGCGGGTTCGGGGAGCTGTTTTTT. The rearrangement uses TRBV5-1 and TRBJ2-2, with 7 nucleotides matching TRBD2. This CDR3 is built from 14 residues. The germline gives CDR1 SGHRS, CDR2 YFSETQ. With 4 bases clipped from V and 7 bases from J, the junction kept 7 bases outside the gene matches. Based on the CDR3 plus reference TRBV5-1 and TRBJ2-2, the full variable domain is KAGVTQTPRYLIKTRGQQVTLSCSPISGHRSVSWYQQTPGQGLQFLFEYFSETQRNKGNFPGRFSGRQFSNSRSEMNVSTLELGDSALYLCASSPVSGFGELFFGEGSRLTVL.

This clonotype came up a few times. This chain uses TRBV12-3 or TRBV12-4 with TRBJ2-1, with TRBD1 matching 7 bases. With 5 bases clipped from V and 10 bases from J, the junction kept 14 bases outside the gene matches. The CDR3 spans 15 residues. The CDR3 nucleotides read TGTGCCAGCAGTCCTCGGACAGGATTCGCCAAAGAGCAGTTCTTC. This codes for CASSPRTGFAKEQFF.

The V call is TRBV12-3 or TRBV12-4, the J call TRBJ2-7, with a weak D call TRBD1 (5 bases). Trimming cost V 5 bases and J 2 bases, with 16 bases left between them. The CDR3 has 15 residues. The CDR3 loop reads CASSQNQDITYEQYF. The CDR3, as DNA: TGTGCCAGCAGTCAAAACCAGGACATTACCTACGAGCAGTACTTC.

The chain combines TRBV20-1 with TRBJ2-3; TRBD1 aligns across 12 bases. CDR3 size: 15 residues. Trimming at V came to 3 bases and at J to 3 bases, leaving 4 bases not matched to a gene. The germline V gene encodes CDR1 DFQATT and CDR2 SNEGSKA (reference sequence). The chain's CDR3 is CSASRDRGLTDTQYF. The CDR3 nucleotides are TGCAGTGCTAGCCGGGACAGGGGGCTAACAGATACGCAGTATTTT.

V is TRBV5-6 and J is TRBJ2-7; D is possibly TRBD1 or TRBD2 (5 bases each). CDR1 and CDR2 (germline): SGHDT, YYEEEE. Trimming shortened V by 1 base and J by 4 bases, and 9 bases separated the two germline ends. There are 13 residues in the CDR3. The DNA of the CDR3 is TGTGCCAGCAGCTTGAATGAGGGGTACGAGCAGTACTTC. Encoded protein: CASSLNEGYEQYF.

The chain employs TRBV12-3 or TRBV12-4 and TRBJ2-3; 11 positions agree with TRBD2. The CDR3 consists of 17 residues. The J segment lost 1 base and the V segment lost 0 bases, leaving 3 bases of the junction unmatched. The CDR3 bases are TGTGCCAGCAGTTTAGCTAGCGGGAGGGCCGGCACAGATACGCAGTATTTT. Amino acids: CASSLASGRAGTDTQYF.

This clonotype was observed a few times. The chain employs TRBV6-2 or TRBV6-3 and TRBJ2-3, with D possibly being TRBD2 (6 bases). With 5 bases removed from V and 5 bases from J, the gap between germline ends came to 14 bases. The CDR3 contains 14 residues. Germline CDR1 MNHEY, CDR2 SVGEGT. This CDR3 is CASSAGRIGDTQYF. The CDR3 DNA reads as TGTGCCAGCAGTGCGGGGAGGATCGGAGATACGCAGTATTTT.

This clonotype has at least ten counts. V gene TRBV5-6 combines with J gene TRBJ2-1; D is perhaps TRBD1 (5 bases). Between the trimmed V and J ends, which lost 3 bases and 5 bases, there was a span of 15 bases. Per the germline V gene, CDR1 is SGHDT and CDR2 is YYEEEE. The CDR3 has 15 residues. The CDR3 DNA reads as TGTGCCAGCAGCTACAGGAAGGGTCCCCACAATGAGCAGTTCTTC. Its translation is CASSYRKGPHNEQFF.

In this sample, this clonotype turned up a few times. This chain connects TRBV7-9 to TRBJ2-1, with D perhaps matching TRBD1 (6 bases). The CDR3 spans 14 residues. Germline values: CDR1 SEHNR, CDR2 FQNEAQ (reference sequence). The V and J ends lost 4 bases and 4 bases respectively, with 11 bases between them. The CDR3 is CASSSRDMYNEQFF. The CDR3, as DNA: TGTGCCAGCAGCTCCCGGGACATGTACAATGAGCAGTTCTTC.

The CDR3 sequence: CATSEPPTDTQYF. The CDR3 DNA is TGTGCCACCAGTGAACCACCCACAGATACGCAGTATTTT. The chain is built from TRBV24-1 and TRBJ2-3; no reliable D call. Germline loops: CDR1 KGHDR, CDR2 SFDVKD. Trimming stripped 4 bases from V and 2 bases from J, with 6 bases between. The length of the CDR3 is 13 residues.

This clonotype appeared many times. V is TRBV20-1 and J is TRBJ2-7; 10 positions agree with TRBD2. This CDR3 region has 13 residues. V was clipped by 8 bases and J by 0 bases; unmatched bases: 4. The germline V gene has CDR1 DFQATT and CDR2 SNEGSKA (reference sequence). The CDR3 sequence is CSTPSGGSYEQYF. CDR3 in DNA: TGCAGTACCCCTAGCGGGGGCTCCTACGAGCAGTACTTC.

This clonotype was seen repeatedly, ten times or more. The genes are TRBV6-5 and TRBJ1-2; D might be TRBD1 (5 bases). The CDR3 covers 16 residues. V was clipped by 0 bases and J by 1 base, with 12 bases between them. Germline V lookup: CDR1 MNHEY, CDR2 SVGAGI. CDR3 in amino acids: CASSYSPYRSNYGYTF. The CDR3 bases are TGTGCCAGCAGTTACTCGCCTTACAGGAGTAACTATGGCTACACCTTC.

The CDR3 DNA is TGTGCCAGCAGCTTAGTAGCGGGGGGCTTGTCGGAGACCCAGTACTTC. Amino acid sequence: CASSLVAGGLSETQYF. The chain joins TRBV11-1 to TRBJ2-5; TRBD2 matches 10 bases. Germline V gene data show CDR1 as SGHAT and CDR2 as FQDESV (reference sequence). The CDR3 sequence is 16 residues long. Unmatched junction bases numbered 7, after V lost 1 base and J lost 5 bases.

In regard to this clonotype: The junction differs from germline at one of its ends, possibly a read error. The chain carries TRBV7-2 and TRBJ2-2, with TRBD2 matching over 12 bases. Germline V gene lookup returns CDR1 SGHTA and CDR2 FQGNSA. CDR3 size: 17 residues. CDR3 in amino acids: CASSLAGGPSGTGELFF. In DNA form, the CDR3 reads TGTGCCAGCAGCCTAGCGGGAGGGCCCTCGGGCACCGGGGAGCTGTTTTTT.

This chain joins TRBV20-1 and TRBJ2-3; tentatively, D is TRBD1 (6 bases). This CDR3 region has 12 residues. Trimming took 4 bases from V and 9 from J, leaving 14 bases between them. Germline CDR1 and CDR2: DFQATT and SNEGSKA (reference sequence). CDR3 sequence (DNA): TGCAGTGCTACGGACAGTTCGGGGACGCAGTATTTT. This encodes CSATDSSGTQYF.

This clonotype was seen at least ten times. The gene calls are TRBV25-1 and TRBJ1-2, with 11 nucleotides matching TRBD1. The ends lost 4 bases at V and 4 bases at J; junction bases unmatched: 14. Germline V gives CDR1 MGHDK, CDR2 SYGVNS. This CDR3 contains 18 residues. CDR3 region: CASSGKPPWTGGGYGYTF. The CDR3 DNA reads as TGTGCCAGCAGTGGGAAACCACCGTGGACAGGGGGCGGCTATGGCTACACCTTC.